The 18 T cell receptor beta chains reported below all come from one sample, sequenced in a study of radiotherapy plus CTLA-4 blockade in lung cancer. The repertoire was sequenced with immunoSEQ multiplex PCR; TCRdb's copy has only in-frame clones and lacks some. Found here are around 82,000 clones, more than 60% of them singletons; the top ten hold roughly 22%. The starting material was peripheral blood, obtained from a patient treated with radiotherapy plus ipilimumab. These receptors were obtained from a human donor with non-small cell lung cancer whose response to radiotherapy plus ipilimumab could not be evaluated. Some clones in this sample may be carry-over from other donors' samples.

The chain carries TRBV28 and TRBJ1-4, with 8 bases aligning to TRBD1. Per the germline V gene, CDR1 is MDHEN and CDR2 is SYDVKM. After removal of 0 bases from V and 7 bases from J, the junction contained 22 bases not matched to a gene. The CDR3 has 21 residues. This chain's CDR3 is CASSLWRSPQNRGGLSEKLFF. CDR3 in DNA: TGTGCCAGCAGTTTATGGAGGTCCCCGCAGAACAGGGGGGGCCTAAGTGAAAAACTGTTTTTT.

The chain uses TRBV7-2 and TRBJ1-2; D possibly corresponds to TRBD1 (5 bases). Trimming removed 3 bases from V and 1 base from J, with 9 bases in between. The CDR3 is 14 amino acids. Germline V gene lookup returns CDR1 SGHTA and CDR2 FQGNSA. The CDR3 nucleotides read TGTGCCAGCAGCTTTCAGGGCCTTAACTATGGCTACACCTTC. Translation gives CASSFQGLNYGYTF.

The chain employs TRBV5-1 and TRBJ2-3, with D perhaps TRBD2 (5 bases). Germline values: CDR1 SGHRS, CDR2 YFSETQ. Trimming removed 1 base from V and 2 bases from J, with 8 bases in between. The CDR3 runs to 14 residues. As DNA, the CDR3 is TGCGCCAGCAGCTTGTTCGGGAACACAGATACGCAGTATTTT. Translation: CASSLFGNTDTQYF.

The chain has TRBV5-1 and TRBJ2-5; 10 bases line up with TRBD2. Per germline, CDR1 SGHRS and CDR2 YFSETQ. The CDR3 runs 15 residues. With V trimmed by 4 bases and J by 4 bases, 7 bases remained unmatched. The CDR3 sequence is CASSLSGGVGETQYF. Written as DNA, the CDR3 is TGCGCCAGCAGCCTGAGCGGGGGGGTTGGAGAGACCCAGTACTTC.

The V call is TRBV28, the J call TRBJ2-1; 12 bases agree with TRBD2. The V gene's germline CDR1 is MDHEN and CDR2 SYDVKM. This CDR3 spans 16 amino acids. V shed 3 bases and J 4 bases; nucleotides not matched to a gene: 4. The CDR3 DNA follows: TGTGCCAGCAGTTTTTCCCTAGCGGGGGGGTACAATGAGCAGTTCTTC. It codes for CASSFSLAGGYNEQFF. Based on the CDR3 plus reference TRBV28 and TRBJ2-1, the full variable domain is DVKVTQSSRYLVKRTGEKVFLECVQDMDHENMFWYRQDPGLGLRLIYFSYDVKMKEKGDIPEGYSVSREKKERFSLILESASTNQTSMYLCASSFSLAGGYNEQFFGPGTRLTVL.

J is TRBJ1-1 and V is TRBV28, with 7 bases identical to TRBD1. Looked up from germline, CDR1 is MDHEN and CDR2 is SYDVKM. Trimming at V came to 6 bases and at J to 4 bases, leaving 8 bases not matched to a gene. The CDR3 consists of 14 residues. The CDR3 protein is CASSGTYRGTEAFF. In nucleotides, the CDR3 is TGTGCCAGCAGCGGGACATACAGGGGCACTGAAGCTTTCTTT.

V is TRBV7-6 and J is TRBJ1-1, with TRBD1 matching over 9 bases. Germline V CDR1 and CDR2: SGHVS, FNYEAQ. CDR3 length: 15 residues. Germline trimming cut 6 bases from V and 1 base from J; bases unmatched to any gene: 6. The CDR3 coding sequence is TGTGCCAGCAGTTTGGGACAGGGTTGGAACACTGAAGCTTTCTTT. It yields the protein CASSLGQGWNTEAFF.

The J gene is TRBJ2-7, the V gene TRBV4-3; the D is unclear. Germline CDR1 and CDR2: LGHNA and YSLEER. This CDR3 is 17 amino acids long. The V gene lost 1 base and the J gene lost 0 bases, with 16 bases spanning the gap. The CDR3 DNA reads TGCGCCAGCAGCCAAGCCCCGCCCCTCTTCAGCTCCTACGAGCAGTACTTC. This gives the protein CASSQAPPLFSSYEQYF.

The chain couples TRBV30 to TRBJ1-2; no firm D call. Trimming cost V 2 bases and J 8 bases, with 12 bases left between them. CDR3 length equals 12 residues. Germline V lookup: CDR1 GTSNPN, CDR2 SVGIG (reference sequence). As DNA, the CDR3 is TGTGCCTGGAGTAGCGCCAACAACGGCTACACCTTC. This sequence encodes CAWSSANNGYTF.

J is TRBJ1-1 and V is TRBV7-2, with D hard to call. This CDR3 is 15 amino acids long. V was cut by 3 bases and J by 0 bases, with 11 bases left in between. Germline V gives CDR1 SGHTA, CDR2 FQGNSA. The CDR3 nucleotides are TGTGCCAGCAGCTTGTGGCGGTCGATGAACACTGAAGCTTTCTTT. This sequence encodes CASSLWRSMNTEAFF. The full variable domain, with the rest looked up from reference TRBV7-2 and TRBJ1-1, is GAGVSQSPSNKVTEKGKDVELRCDPISGHTALYWYRQSLGQGLEFLIYFQGNSAPDKSGLPSDRFSAERTGGSVSTLTIQRTQQEDSAVYLCASSLWRSMNTEAFFGQGTRLTVV.

This rearrangement joins TRBV6-5 to TRBJ1-5, with D uncertain. The CDR3 totals 15 residues. V was shortened by 6 bases and J by 0 bases, with 12 bases between the two germline ends. Germline lookup yields CDR1 MNHEY and CDR2 SVGAGI. CDR3 residues: CASRRAGSSNQPQHF. The CDR3, as DNA: TGTGCCAGCAGACGCGCGGGGAGTAGCAATCAGCCCCAGCATTTT.

The rearrangement joins TRBV27 to TRBJ2-3; 7 bases are shared with TRBD1. Germline V CDR1 and CDR2: MNHEY, SMNVEV (reference sequence). The CDR3 is 15 residues long. V trimming: 4 bases; J trimming: 2 bases; junction bases outside the gene matches: 6. CDR3 protein: CASSSDRSNTDTQYF. The CDR3 DNA follows: TGTGCCAGCAGTTCGGACAGGAGTAACACAGATACGCAGTATTTT.

The V gene is TRBV11-2, the J gene TRBJ2-3, with 10 bases matching TRBD1. CDR1 is SGHAT and CDR2 is FQNNGV in the germline V gene. The CDR3 contains 16 residues. V was pared by 3 bases and J by 3 bases, with 6 bases of the junction left unmatched. The CDR3 coding sequence is TGTGCCAGCAGCTTCAATGGACAGGGGGAAACAGATACGCAGTATTTT. It codes for CASSFNGQGETDTQYF.

This clone was detected only once. This chain uses TRBV28 with TRBJ2-6; a possible D gene is TRBD1 (5 bases). Germline V gene lookup returns CDR1 MDHEN and CDR2 SYDVKM. The CDR3 sequence is 15 residues long. The ends were cut back, 1 base at V and 1 base at J, with 5 bases in the middle. The CDR3 nucleotides are TGTGCCAGCAGTTTATCAGGGTCTGGGGCCAACGTCCTGACTTTC. It codes for CASSLSGSGANVLTF.

The chain combines TRBV15 with TRBJ1-5, with 8 bases lining up with TRBD1. The CDR3 length is 15 residues. The V segment lost 5 bases and the J segment 2 bases; nucleotides outside the gene matches: 5. Germline lookup yields CDR1 LNHNV and CDR2 YYDKDF (reference sequence). As DNA, the CDR3 is TGTGCCACCAGCGGTAGGACAGGGCGCAATCAGCCCCAGCATTTT. Its translation is CATSGRTGRNQPQHF.

The rearrangement links TRBV7-9 to TRBJ2-7; D perhaps matches TRBD1 (6 bases). V was shortened by 3 bases and J by 3 bases, with 12 bases between the two germline ends. The CDR3 runs 14 residues. CDR1 SEHNR and CDR2 FQNEAQ come from the germline V gene (reference sequence). CDR3 sequence (DNA): TGTGCCAGCAGCTTGACAGGTCTCAGCTACGAGCAGTACTTC. It codes for CASSLTGLSYEQYF.

This clone came up once. The chain combines TRBV27 with TRBJ2-4, with TRBD1 as a possible D gene (6 bases). Between the trimmed V and J ends, which lost 1 base and 5 bases, there was a span of 12 bases. The CDR3 totals 15 residues. Germline V gene sequence: CDR1 MNHEY, CDR2 SMNVEV (reference sequence). The CDR3 DNA follows: TGTGCCAGCAGTTTATTTCTGGGGGCAGAAAACATTCAGTACTTC. Protein product: CASSLFLGAENIQYF.

This rearrangement joins TRBV5-4 to TRBJ2-2; tentative D call: TRBD2 (5 bases). This CDR3 has 14 residues. Germline V gene lookup returns CDR1 SGHNT and CDR2 YYREEE (reference sequence). V shed 5 bases and J shed 7 bases, with 15 bases lying between them. CDR3 in DNA: TGTGCCAGCAGTTCGGGGTTAGGGCACGGGGAGCTGTTTTTT. This gives the protein CASSSGLGHGELFF.